The 9 T cell receptor beta chains reported below all come from one sample, sequenced in a study of blood T cell repertoires in COVID-19. Here immunoSEQ multiplex PCR was the method, and the copy in TCRdb shows in-frame clones only, minus some. The sample holds 450,000 to 500,000 clones, roughly 88% seen once. The sample taken for sequencing was peripheral blood. These receptor sequences come from a human donor in a cohort sampled during active COVID-19.

The rearrangement uses TRBV6-5 and TRBJ2-7; D not resolved. The germline V gene encodes CDR1 MNHEY and CDR2 SVGAGI. The CDR3 consists of 12 residues. V was pared by 10 bases and J by 6 bases, with 16 bases between. In nucleotides, the CDR3 is TGTGCCACCCGAGGTGCGTGGGTCGAGCAGTACTTC. As protein: CATRGAWVEQYF.

The genes are TRBV18 and TRBJ2-1; 8 bases fit TRBD2. The germline CDR1 and CDR2 sequences are KGHSH and LQKENI. After removal of 6 bases from V and 6 bases from J, the junction contained 10 bases not matched to a gene. The CDR3 loop spans 15 amino acids. CDR3 in DNA: TGTGCCAGCTCGTCAGCCAGCGGGAGACCCAATGAGCAGTTCTTC. This codes for CASSSASGRPNEQFF.

The V gene is TRBV4-2, the J gene TRBJ2-6, with 7 bases lining up with TRBD2. This CDR3 is 18 amino acids long. The V gene end was trimmed by 4 bases and the J gene end by 0 bases; junction bases not matched to a gene: 9. Germline-derived CDR1 and CDR2 are LGHNA and YNFKEQ. CDR3 DNA sequence: TGTGCCAGCAGCCCAAAAGCGGGACCCCCCTCTGGGGCCAACGTCCTGACTTTC. Amino acids: CASSPKAGPPSGANVLTF.

V and J are TRBV6-2 or TRBV6-3 and TRBJ2-7, with D unresolved. Trimming removed 4 bases at V and 5 bases at J, with 15 bases between. CDR3 size: 14 residues. Per germline, CDR1 MNHEY and CDR2 SVGEGT. As DNA, the CDR3 is TGTGCCAGCAGTTCTGACACGTTCAGGAACGAGCAGTACTTC. Its translation: CASSSDTFRNEQYF.

The rearrangement joins TRBV10-3 to TRBJ1-1, with 9 positions matching TRBD1. CDR1 ENHRY and CDR2 SYGVKD come from the germline V gene. Trimming at V came to 10 bases and at J to 7 bases, leaving 13 bases not matched to a gene. The CDR3 is made up of 14 amino acids. CDR3 bases: TGTGCCACCCGACCGGGACAGGGTGATAGTGAAGCTTTCTTT. Translated: CATRPGQGDSEAFF.

The chain joins TRBV19 to TRBJ2-1, with TRBD2 matching over 12 bases. Germline V gives CDR1 LNHDA, CDR2 SQIVND (reference sequence). The CDR3 is 18 residues long. With V trimmed by 4 bases and J by 0 bases, 7 bases remained unmatched. CDR3 sequence: CASSTGTSGWSSYNEQFF. CDR3 coding DNA: TGTGCCAGTAGTACCGGGACTAGCGGGTGGAGCTCCTACAATGAGCAGTTCTTC.

The CDR3 region has the DNA TGTGCCAGCAGTTTAGGAGGCGGAGGGCTTCTAGAGACCCAGTACTTC. It encodes CASSLGGGGLLETQYF. The rearrangement links TRBV27 to TRBJ2-5, with D perhaps matching TRBD2 (6 bases). Germline CDR1 MNHEY, CDR2 SMNVEV (reference sequence). The germline V and J ends were trimmed by 2 bases and 4 bases, with 17 bases remaining between them. CDR3 length: 16 amino acids.

The table lists this clone with a count of one. V usage is TRBV5-8 and J usage is TRBJ1-3; D remains unclear. Germline assignment: CDR1 SGHTS and CDR2 YDEGEE. The CDR3 covers 16 residues. The V gene lost 2 bases and the J gene lost 0 bases, with 12 bases spanning the gap. The CDR3 region is CASSFIAGDSGNTIYF. The CDR3 DNA sequence: TGTGCCAGCAGCTTTATCGCAGGCGACTCTGGAAACACCATATATTTT. Full variable domain (missing parts from reference TRBV5-8 and TRBJ1-3): EAGVTQSPTHLIKTRGQQATLRCSPISGHTSVYWYQQALGLGLQFLLWYDEGEERNRGNFPPRFSGRQFPNYSSELNVNALELEDSALYLCASSFIAGDSGNTIYFGEGSWLTVV.

The V call is TRBV4-1, the J call TRBJ2-6, with 7 nucleotides matching TRBD1. Germline CDR1 and CDR2: MGHRA and YSYEKL. The CDR3 contains 18 residues. J was trimmed by 6 bases and V by 1 base; bases with no gene match: 12. CDR3 loop: CASSQADSNRGLANVLTF. The CDR3 DNA follows: TGCGCCAGCAGCCAAGCGGACTCTAACAGGGGCCTGGCCAACGTCCTGACTTTC.